This T cell receptor beta chain was recorded in a study of OX40 agonist ivuxolimab in advanced cancers. As for the study in general: Intravenous ivuxolimab was administered to patients every 2 weeks at 0.01 to 10 mg/kg. Under the entry rules, prior anti-PD-1, anti-PD-L1 or anti-CTLA-4 therapy was allowed, and about 40% had some. Among those treated, three patients had partial responses, one with hepatocellular carcinoma and two with cutaneous melanoma.

Repertoires were generated with immunoSEQ multiplex PCR, while TCRdb's copy carries only in-frame clones and drops some. Seen here are 55,000 to 70,000 clones, approximately 85% observed once, and the top ten hold approximately 4.7%. Per the germline V gene, CDR1 is GTSNPN and CDR2 is SVGIG (reference sequence). The CDR3 extends over 13 amino acids. The V and J ends lost 5 bases and 0 bases respectively, with 8 bases between them. Autoimmune disease history or systemic immunosuppression disqualified patients. The chain joins TRBV30 to TRBJ1-3; D is unresolved. This TCR derives from an adult with an advanced solid tumor such as melanoma, head and neck, liver or kidney cancer. Specimen: CD4+ or CD8+ T cells sorted from blood, collected in a trial of the OX40 agonist ivuxolimab. The CDR3 DNA reads TGTGCCTGGTTCGGAACCTCTGGAAACACCATATATTTT. Translated, it gives CAWFGTSGNTIYF.